The 9 T cell receptor beta chains presented below share a single source sample, sequenced in a study of OX40 agonist ivuxolimab in advanced cancers. The assay was immunoSEQ multiplex PCR, and TCRdb's table has in-frame clones only and misses some. The sample contains just over 50,000 clones, roughly 86% of which appear only once. The material was CD4+ or CD8+ T cells sorted from blood, obtained in a trial of the OX40 agonist ivuxolimab. The receptors shown here come from an adult with an advanced solid tumor such as melanoma, head and neck, liver or kidney cancer.

The chain carries TRBV11-2 and TRBJ2-1; 9 bases agree with TRBD2. The CDR3 contains 14 residues. CDR1 and CDR2 (germline): SGHAT, FQNNGV. The ends lost 6 bases at V and 5 bases at J; junction bases unmatched: 5. The CDR3 region has the DNA TGTGCCAGCAGTAGGGGACTAGCAGACAATGAGCAGTTCTTC. Translating gives CASSRGLADNEQFF.

The V and J genes are TRBV18 and TRBJ2-7; 10 bases are shared with TRBD2. CDR1 and CDR2 from the germline V gene are KGHSH and LQKENI. V gave up 3 bases and J gave up 6 bases; unmatched junction bases: 8. The CDR3 is 15 amino acids. CDR3 DNA sequence: TGTGCCAGCTCACCTCCTGGGACTAGCGAACGCGAGCAGTACTTC. Translation gives CASSPPGTSEREQYF. The full variable domain, in which reference TRBV18 and TRBJ2-7 provide the parts outside the CDR3, is NAGVMQNPRHLVRRRGQEARLRCSPMKGHSHVYWYRQLPEEGLKFMVYLQKENIIDESGMPKERFSAEFPKEGPSILRIQQVVRGDSAAYFCASSPPGTSEREQYFGPGTRLTVT.

This clone was counted between two and nine times. The chain is built from TRBV19 and TRBJ1-1, with D hard to call. The V end lost 2 bases, the J end lost 7 bases, and 8 bases lay between the germline ends. CDR1 is LNHDA and CDR2 is SQIVND in the germline V gene (reference sequence). The length of the CDR3 is 12 residues. The CDR3 loop reads CASSIRWNEAFF. The DNA of the CDR3 is TGTGCCAGTAGTATAAGGTGGAATGAAGCTTTCTTT.

This chain links TRBV18 with TRBJ2-2; maybe TRBD1 (6 bases). The V end lost 3 bases, the J end lost 5 bases, and 16 bases lay between the germline ends. Germline V gives CDR1 KGHSH, CDR2 LQKENI. The CDR3 runs to 16 residues. This chain's CDR3 is CASSPFPGQLTGELFF. Written as DNA, the CDR3 is TGTGCCAGCTCACCTTTCCCGGGACAACTGACCGGGGAGCTGTTTTTT.

The rearrangement links TRBV29-1 to TRBJ2-7; 10 bases match TRBD1. With 4 bases clipped from V and 3 bases from J, the junction kept 6 bases outside the gene matches. CDR3 size: 14 residues. Per the germline V gene, CDR1 is SQVTM and CDR2 is ANQGSEA. The CDR3 nucleotides read TGCAGCGTTGGGGGGGACAGGGGCTTCTACGAGCAGTACTTC. Translated, it gives CSVGGDRGFYEQYF.

CDR3 nucleotide sequence: TGTGCCAGTCTTCCCGGGACCAATATCAACAATGAGCAGTTCTTC. This sequence encodes CASLPGTNINNEQFF. V is TRBV2 and J is TRBJ2-1; tentatively, D is TRBD1 or TRBD2 (5 bases each). This CDR3 region has 15 residues. Trimming stripped 9 bases from V and 5 bases from J, with 20 bases between. Germline CDR1 and CDR2: SNHLY and FYNNEI.

This clone has just a few counts. V and J are TRBV5-3 and TRBJ2-3, with D hard to call. TRBV5-3 is an open reading frame, and its role is uncertain. The V end lost 0 bases, the J end lost 6 bases, and 2 bases lay between the germline ends. The CDR3 runs 11 residues. The CDR3 nucleotides read TGTGCCAGAAGCTTGGGGGATACGCAGTATTTT. Translation gives CARSLGDTQYF.

V gene TRBV19 combines with J gene TRBJ1-2; D is uncertain. Germline CDR1 LNHDA, CDR2 SQIVND (reference sequence). The CDR3 runs 17 residues. V was pared by 7 bases and J by 0 bases, with 21 bases between. The CDR3 region has the DNA TGTGCCAGTATGCGGCGGGGAAGCCCCGATCCTAACTATGGCTACACCTTC. This encodes CASMRRGSPDPNYGYTF.

This clone was counted between two and nine times. The chain employs TRBV2 and TRBJ2-2; 7 nucleotides align to TRBD2. The CDR3 length is 16 residues. Trimming removed 6 bases from V and 0 bases from J; junction bases left unmatched: 7. The germline V gene has CDR1 SNHLY and CDR2 FYNNEI. The CDR3 reads CASSGSGNSNTGELFF. The CDR3 coding sequence is TGTGCCAGCAGCGGCAGCGGGAACTCGAACACCGGGGAGCTGTTTTTT.